Shown below are 16 T cell receptor beta chains from a single sample sequenced in a study of cytomegalovirus exposure and HLA in healthy donors (dated 2017 in TCRdb). The library relied on the immunoSEQ multiplex PCR assay. For the multiplex PCR, a mixture combining 60 forward primers for TCR Vbeta segments and 13 reverse primers for TCR Jbeta segments was used. This immuneACCESS table, as held by TCRdb, lists in-frame sequences with V and J called but not all clones. Of the missing ones, under half trace to an unresolved V gene in checked studies; the others have no known cause. The table for this sample lists some 82,000 clones. The top ten hold 0.95% to 1.3% of the sample. Sequencing was done on a sample of PBMCs. Source of these receptors: a woman aged 25 to 39 in good health and CMV-seronegative.

This chain uses TRBV6-4 with TRBJ2-3, with 7 bases that match TRBD2. V lost 5 bases and J lost 0; bases outside the gene matches: 2. CDR1 is MRHNA and CDR2 is SNTAGT in the germline V gene. The CDR3 totals 14 residues. The CDR3 region is CASSSSGSTDTQYF. Here the CDR3 DNA reads TGTGCCAGCAGTTCTAGCGGTAGCACAGATACGCAGTATTTT.

The rearrangement joins TRBV6-5 to TRBJ1-4, with D unresolved. The V and J ends lost 6 bases and 3 bases respectively, with 11 bases between them. The CDR3 has 14 amino acids. The germline V gene encodes CDR1 MNHEY and CDR2 SVGAGI. This CDR3 reads CASREPGSNEKLFF. CDR3 DNA sequence: TGTGCCAGCAGGGAACCAGGATCTAATGAAAAACTGTTTTTT.

A note on this clone: One end of the junction is discordant with germline, which a read error may explain. The chain combines TRBV18 with TRBJ2-7, with 9 bases fitting TRBD1. Per the germline V gene, CDR1 is KGHSH and CDR2 is LQKENI. The CDR3 runs 14 residues. The CDR3 reads CASSPGQGPYEQSF. The CDR3 nucleotides read TGTGCCAGCTCACCGGGACAGGGACCCTACGAGCAGTCCTTC.

The chain is built from TRBV4-1 and TRBJ2-1; 10 bases map to TRBD1. Germline-derived CDR1 and CDR2 are MGHRA and YSYEKL. The V gene end was trimmed by 1 base and the J gene end by 7 bases; junction bases not matched to a gene: 7. This CDR3 is 16 amino acids long. The CDR3 nucleotides read TGCGCCAGCAGCCAAGGGGTGACAGGGGGCCAGAATGAGCAGTTCTTC. Translated, it gives CASSQGVTGGQNEQFF.

V gene TRBV6-5 combines with J gene TRBJ1-2, with 8 bases that match TRBD1. J lost 3 bases, V lost 6 bases, and 6 bases had no gene match. The germline V gene encodes CDR1 MNHEY and CDR2 SVGAGI. This CDR3 contains 14 residues. The CDR3 DNA is TGTGCCAGCAGCAAAATACAGGGGGACTATGGCTACACCTTC. It encodes CASSKIQGDYGYTF.

The chain combines TRBV30 with TRBJ1-2; TRBD1 aligns across 12 bases. CDR1 GTSNPN and CDR2 SVGIG come from the germline V gene (reference sequence). The CDR3 extends over 14 amino acids. The J segment lost 4 bases and the V segment lost 4 bases, leaving 4 bases of the junction unmatched. The CDR3 coding sequence is TGTGCCTGGACGTGGGGACAGGGGGCCTATGGCTACACCTTC. Protein product: CAWTWGQGAYGYTF.

The CDR3 DNA is TGTGCCTGGAGTGGACTGACCTCTGGAAACACCATATATTTT. As protein: CAWSGLTSGNTIYF. The chain is built from TRBV30 and TRBJ1-3, with D unclear. CDR1 is GTSNPN, CDR2 SVGIG, per germline (reference sequence). Trimming stripped 1 base from V and 0 bases from J, with 7 bases between. The CDR3 runs 14 residues.

The chain combines TRBV27 with TRBJ2-3; D remains unclear. CDR1 and CDR2 from the germline V gene are MNHEY and SMNVEV (reference sequence). Trimming stripped 4 bases from V and 4 bases from J, with 9 bases between. The CDR3 length is 13 residues. This CDR3 is CASSSYSADTQYF. In DNA form, the CDR3 reads TGTGCCAGCAGTTCTTACAGTGCAGATACGCAGTATTTT.

The chain uses TRBV5-1 and TRBJ2-1; 10 nucleotides agree with TRBD2. Germline V gives CDR1 SGHRS, CDR2 YFSETQ. This CDR3 has 15 residues. V lost 1 base, J lost 7 bases, and 5 bases stayed unmatched. CDR3 bases: TGCGCCAGCAGCTTGATGGCTAGCGGGAGTAATGAGCAGTTCTTC. This codes for CASSLMASGSNEQFF.

The rearrangement uses TRBV29-1 and TRBJ2-1, with a possible D match to TRBD2 (7 bases). The germline V gene encodes CDR1 SQVTM and CDR2 ANQGSEA. Trimming removed 0 bases from V and 3 bases from J, with 15 bases in between. There are 16 residues in the CDR3. Written as DNA, the CDR3 is TGCAGCGTTGAAGATCGGAGGCGGGGGCTCTACAATGAGCAGTTCTTC. This sequence encodes CSVEDRRRGLYNEQFF.

The rearrangement joins TRBV5-6 to TRBJ1-2, with D possibly TRBD1 on 5 matching bases. This CDR3 contains 13 residues. CDR1 SGHDT and CDR2 YYEEEE come from the germline V gene. V shed 4 bases and J shed 8 bases, with 15 bases lying between them. In nucleotides, the CDR3 is TGTGCCAGCAGCCCCAACAGGATCGGGGGCTACACCTTC. This translates into CASSPNRIGGYTF.

The chain has TRBV27 and TRBJ2-1; possible D gene TRBD1, 6 bases. The CDR3 consists of 14 residues. The V end lost 7 bases, the J end lost 0 bases, and 10 bases lay between the germline ends. Germline assignment: CDR1 MNHEY and CDR2 SMNVEV (reference sequence). The chain's CDR3 is CASKQGTSYNEQFF. Here the CDR3 DNA reads TGTGCCAGCAAGCAGGGGACCTCCTACAATGAGCAGTTCTTC.

The V gene is TRBV19, the J gene TRBJ1-2; possible D gene TRBD1, 5 bases. This CDR3 is built from 16 residues. The V end was cut by 3 bases, the J end by 2 bases, with 16 bases between. Looked up from germline, CDR1 is LNHDA and CDR2 is SQIVND (reference sequence). The CDR3 protein is CASSMDFRVRNYGYTF. In DNA, the CDR3 is TGTGCCAGTAGTATGGATTTCAGGGTCCGGAACTATGGCTACACCTTC.

The rearrangement joins TRBV5-8 to TRBJ1-4, with 7 positions matching TRBD1. V dropped 4 bases and J dropped 3; count of bases not matched to a gene: 3. The CDR3 runs to 14 residues. Germline assignment: CDR1 SGHTS and CDR2 YDEGEE. The CDR3 is CASSVGQPNEKLFF. CDR3 nucleotides: TGTGCCAGCAGCGTGGGACAGCCTAATGAAAAACTGTTTTTT.

V is TRBV6-1 and J is TRBJ1-1; tentatively, D is TRBD1 (5 bases). CDR3 length: 12 amino acids. Germline V gene sequence: CDR1 MNHNS, CDR2 SASEGT. V lost 1 base to trimming and J lost 11 bases, with 11 bases between them. The CDR3 here is CASSEVGGEAFF. As DNA, the CDR3 is TGTGCCAGCAGTGAAGTGGGGGGAGAGGCTTTCTTT.

J is TRBJ1-1 and V is TRBV19; a weak D match, TRBD1 (6 bases). Germline CDR1 LNHDA, CDR2 SQIVND (reference sequence). Trimming stripped 1 base from V and 1 base from J, with 10 bases between. This CDR3 comprises 15 residues. This CDR3 is CASSIAGTPNTEAFF. The DNA of the CDR3 is TGTGCCAGTAGTATAGCGGGGACACCGAACACTGAAGCTTTCTTT.